A selection of T cell receptor beta chains follows, all from one sample in a study of T cell responses to AZD1222 COVID-19 vaccine. Profiled with immunoSEQ multiplex PCR; TCRdb holds only in-frame clones, not every one. The sample shows roughly 120,000 clones, about 90% of them seen only once. The source material was peripheral blood, sampled 28 days after the second AZD1222 dose. The source of these receptors is an adult who received the AZD1222 COVID-19 vaccine. Each CDR3 is given with its conserved first and last residue. D genes are given only for firm matches. Size values are once, few and many counts, or a class for expanded clones, and some rows have none.

abundance	d_gene	v_gene	j_gene	CDR3aa	CDR3nt
NA	NA	TRBV9	TRBJ1-1	CASSVEGSEAFF	TGTGCCAGCAGCGTAGAGGGCAGCGAAGCTTTCTTT
NA	TRBD1	TRBV28	TRBJ1-1	CASSPPGGGTAHLKRSTEAFF	TGTGCCAGCAGTCCCCCGGGAGGTGGGACAGCACACCTCAAACGGAGCACTGAAGCTTTCTTT
NA	NA	TRBV5-4	TRBJ1-2	CASSYPTDNYGYTF	TGTGCCAGCAGCTACCCGACAGATAACTATGGCTACACCTTC
NA	NA	TRBV3-1/TRBV3-2	TRBJ1-2	CASSQDIGPGYGYTF	TGTGCCAGCAGCCAAGATATTGGGCCAGGTTATGGCTACACCTTC
NA	NA	TRBV3-1/TRBV3-2	TRBJ1-1	CASSQFLRGGTEAFF	TGTGCCAGCAGCCAATTTCTACGGGGAGGCACTGAAGCTTTCTTT
NA	NA	TRBV19	TRBJ1-5	CASSIGQINNQPQHF	TGTGCCAGTAGTATAGGGCAGATTAACAATCAGCCCCAGCATTTT
NA	NA	TRBV5-1	TRBJ2-3	CASSLIGGADTQYF	TGCGCCAGCAGCTTGATCGGTGGGGCCGATACGCAGTATTTT
NA	TRBD2	TRBV7-7	TRBJ2-3	CASSLAGHTDTQYF	TGTGCTAGCAGCTTAGCGGGACACACAGATACGCAGTATTTT
NA	NA	TRBV6-2/TRBV6-3	TRBJ1-2	CASSKRTVRNGYTF	TGTGCCAGCAGTAAGAGGACAGTTCGAAATGGCTACACCTTC
NA	NA	TRBV6-1	TRBJ1-3	CASRQAEWSGNTIYF	TGTGCCAGCAGGCAGGCAGAGTGGAGTGGAAACACCATATATTTT
NA	NA	TRBV7-2	TRBJ1-3	CASSYLRYRARSSGNTIYF	TGTGCCAGCAGCTACCTACGTTACAGGGCCCGGAGCTCTGGAAACACCATATATTTT
NA	NA	TRBV7-2	TRBJ1-6	CASSPSSYNSPLHF	TGTGCCAGCAGCCCCAGCTCCTATAATTCACCCCTCCACTTT
NA	NA	TRBV5-1	TRBJ2-3	CASSSGIGPPTDTQYF	TGCGCCAGCAGCTCTGGAATAGGGCCGCCTACAGATACGCAGTATTTT
NA	TRBD1	TRBV4-1	TRBJ1-6	CASSQDIGQGTSPLHF	TGCGCCAGCAGCCAAGATATAGGACAGGGAACTTCACCCCTCCACTTT
NA	NA	TRBV10-3	TRBJ2-1	CAIGRRESSYNEQFF	TGTGCCATCGGTCGACGGGAGAGCTCCTACAATGAGCAGTTCTTC
NA	NA	TRBV10-3	TRBJ1-1	CAISEVLNTEAFF	TGTGCCATCAGTGAGGTTTTGAACACTGAAGCTTTCTTT
NA	NA	TRBV12-5	TRBJ1-5	CASGLTFGLSGNQPQHF	TGTGCTAGTGGTCTGACGTTTGGCCTCTCGGGTAATCAGCCCCAGCATTTT
NA	NA	TRBV27	TRBJ2-4	CASRALWPVAKNIQYF	TGTGCCAGCCGGGCCCTCTGGCCCGTAGCCAAAAACATTCAGTACTTC
NA	NA	TRBV10-3	TRBJ1-5	CAISEWPLDSNQPQHF	TGTGCCATCAGTGAGTGGCCGTTGGATAGCAATCAGCCCCAGCATTTT
NA	NA	TRBV11-2	TRBJ1-2	CASSSHSVDYGYTF	TGTGCCAGCAGCTCCCACAGCGTCGACTATGGCTACACCTTC
NA	NA	TRBV29-1	TRBJ1-2	CSVGSGARLLNYGYTF	TGCAGCGTGGGGAGTGGTGCCAGACTCCTTAACTATGGCTACACCTTC
NA	NA	TRBV30	TRBJ1-4	CAWSPQGEKLFF	TGTGCCTGGAGTCCCCAGGGTGAAAAACTGTTTTTT
NA	NA	TRBV18	TRBJ1-1	CASSPPGQNTEAFF	TGTGCCAGCTCACCACCTGGTCAGAACACTGAAGCTTTCTTT
NA	TRBD1	TRBV23-1	TRBJ2-6	CASRYPGQGAGANVLTF	TGCGCCAGCAGATATCCGGGACAGGGAGCTGGGGCCAACGTCCTGACTTTC
NA	NA	TRBV5-1	TRBJ2-5	CASSNGTLLQETQYF	TGCGCCAGCAGCAACGGGACATTACTACAAGAGACCCAGTACTTC
NA	TRBD2	TRBV28	TRBJ2-1	CASSSGSAGSSYNEQFF	TGTGCCAGCAGTTCCGGATCAGCGGGGAGCTCCTACAATGAGCAGTTCTTC
NA	TRBD2	TRBV9	TRBJ2-1	CASSVVPSGSSGEQFF	TGTGCCAGCAGCGTAGTTCCTAGCGGGAGTTCAGGGGAGCAGTTCTTC
NA	NA	TRBV9	TRBJ2-2	CASSSQGGTGELFF	TGTGCCAGCAGCTCCCAAGGGGGGACCGGGGAGCTGTTTTTT
NA	NA	TRBV24-1	TRBJ1-1	CATSDGETEAFF	TGTGCCACCAGTGATGGGGAAACTGAAGCTTTCTTT
NA	TRBD2	TRBV11-2	TRBJ2-5	CASSLLAGGQETQYF	TGTGCCAGCAGCTTACTAGCGGGGGGGCAAGAGACCCAGTACTTC
NA	NA	TRBV11-3	TRBJ2-5	CASSLPGLQETQYF	TGTGCCAGCAGCTTACCAGGCTTACAAGAGACCCAGTACTTC
NA	NA	TRBV11-1	TRBJ2-7	CASSSASLTSEQYF	TGTGCCAGTTCGTCGGCTAGCCTAACTTCCGAGCAGTACTTC
once	NA	TRBV24-1	TRBJ2-1	CATSDLWGDEQFF	TGTGCCACCAGTGATTTGTGGGGGGATGAGCAGTTCTTC
NA	TRBD1	TRBV28	TRBJ1-4	CASSSPGTGQEKLFF	TGTGCCAGCAGTTCCCCCGGGACAGGGCAGGAAAAACTGTTTTTT
NA	TRBD1	TRBV27	TRBJ2-1	CASSEQGARNEQFF	TGTGCCAGCAGTGAACAGGGGGCGCGGAATGAGCAGTTCTTC
NA	NA	TRBV12-2	TRBJ1-5	CASRSFLKGVGNQPQHF	TGTGCAAGTCGCTCCTTCCTTAAAGGGGTGGGCAATCAGCCCCAGCATTTT
NA	TRBD1	TRBV28	TRBJ1-5	CASRLQGSNQPQHF	TGTGCCAGCAGGCTACAGGGGAGCAATCAGCCCCAGCATTTT
NA	NA	TRBV30	TRBJ1-4	CAWSEPLWGQNEKLFF	TGTGCCTGGAGTGAGCCATTGTGGGGCCAGAATGAAAAACTGTTTTTT
NA	TRBD2	TRBV28	TRBJ2-3	CASSLLGLAARSTQYF	TGTGCCAGCAGTTTATTGGGACTAGCGGCGCGAAGTACGCAGTATTTT
NA	TRBD1	TRBV6-6	TRBJ1-2	CASSAGTGNGYTF	TGTGCCAGCAGTGCCGGGACAGGGAATGGCTACACCTTC
NA	TRBD2	TRBV7-6	TRBJ2-3	CASSSRLAGGTDTQYF	TGTGCCAGCAGCTCCAGACTAGCGGGGGGCACAGATACGCAGTATTTT